This entry is about one T cell receptor beta chain. Germline assignment: CDR1 LGHNA and CDR2 YSLEER. The CDR3 is 13 amino acids. Trimming cost V 3 bases and J 6 bases, with 12 bases left between them. This entry belongs to a study of T cell changes during pregnancy in multiple sclerosis. The assay was immunoSEQ multiplex PCR, and TCRdb's table has in-frame clones only and misses some. This table has approximately 88,000 clones, approximately 92% appearing once. The origin of this receptor is a female donor with multiple sclerosis, enrolled in a pregnancy study. Sequencing was performed on peripheral blood, taken in the first trimester of pregnancy. The genes are TRBV4-3 and TRBJ2-7; no definite D call. The CDR3 is CASSHLEASEQYF. The CDR3 DNA reads TGCGCCAGCAGCCACCTTGAAGCGTCCGAGCAGTACTTC.